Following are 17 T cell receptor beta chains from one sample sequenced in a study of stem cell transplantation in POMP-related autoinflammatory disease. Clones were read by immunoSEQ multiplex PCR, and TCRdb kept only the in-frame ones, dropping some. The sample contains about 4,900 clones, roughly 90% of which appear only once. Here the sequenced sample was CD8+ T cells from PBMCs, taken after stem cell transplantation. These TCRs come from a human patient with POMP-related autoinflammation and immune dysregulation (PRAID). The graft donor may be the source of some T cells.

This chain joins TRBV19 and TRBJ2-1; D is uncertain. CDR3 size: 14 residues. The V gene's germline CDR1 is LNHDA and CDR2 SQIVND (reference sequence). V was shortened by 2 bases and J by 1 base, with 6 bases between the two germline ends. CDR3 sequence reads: CASSILTSYNEQFF. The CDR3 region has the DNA TGTGCCAGTAGTATATTAACTTCCTACAATGAGCAGTTCTTC.

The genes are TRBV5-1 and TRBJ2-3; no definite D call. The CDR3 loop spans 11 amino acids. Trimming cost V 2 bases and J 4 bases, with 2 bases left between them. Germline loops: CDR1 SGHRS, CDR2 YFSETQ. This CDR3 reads CASSLSDTQYF. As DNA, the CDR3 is TGCGCCAGCAGCTTATCAGATACGCAGTATTTT.

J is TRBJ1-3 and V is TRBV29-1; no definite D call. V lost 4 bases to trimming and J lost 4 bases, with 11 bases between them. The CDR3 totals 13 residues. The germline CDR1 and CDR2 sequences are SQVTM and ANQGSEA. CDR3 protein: CSVVWGAGNTIYF. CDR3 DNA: TGCAGCGTTGTCTGGGGAGCAGGAAACACCATATATTTT.

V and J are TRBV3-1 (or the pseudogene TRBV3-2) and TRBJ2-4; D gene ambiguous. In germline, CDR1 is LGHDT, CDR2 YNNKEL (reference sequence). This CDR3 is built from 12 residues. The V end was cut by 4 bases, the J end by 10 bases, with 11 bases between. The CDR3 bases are TGTGCCAGCAGCCTCGATGGGCCAATTCAGTACTTC. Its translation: CASSLDGPIQYF.

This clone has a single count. The CDR3 sequence: CASSQGGLAEGSSYEQYF. The CDR3 DNA follows: TGTGCCAGCAGCCAAGGGGGATTAGCGGAGGGGAGCTCCTACGAGCAGTACTTC. V is TRBV3-1 (or the pseudogene TRBV3-2) and J is TRBJ2-7; D perhaps matches TRBD2 (6 bases). The CDR3 runs to 18 residues. The ends were cut back, 1 base at V and 0 bases at J, with 19 bases in the middle. Germline V CDR1 and CDR2: LGHDT, YNNKEL (reference sequence).

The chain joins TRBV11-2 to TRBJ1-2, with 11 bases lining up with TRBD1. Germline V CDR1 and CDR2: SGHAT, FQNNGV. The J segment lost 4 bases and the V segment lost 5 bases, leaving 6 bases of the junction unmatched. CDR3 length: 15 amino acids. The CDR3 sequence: CASSRGTGGIYGYTF. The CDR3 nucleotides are TGTGCCAGCAGCAGAGGGACAGGGGGTATCTATGGCTACACCTTC.

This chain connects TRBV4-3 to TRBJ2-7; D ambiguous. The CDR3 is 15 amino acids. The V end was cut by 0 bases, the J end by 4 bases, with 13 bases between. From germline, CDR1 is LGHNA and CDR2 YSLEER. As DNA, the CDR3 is TGCGCCAGCAGCCAAGACCCGGACGGCTTGTACGAGCAGTACTTC. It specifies CASSQDPDGLYEQYF.

DNA of the CDR3: TGTGCCAGCAGTTTTGGCCCGGGCGATTACGAGCAGTACTTC. It specifies CASSFGPGDYEQYF. V usage is TRBV27 and J usage is TRBJ2-7; D gene unclear. Germline lookup yields CDR1 MNHEY and CDR2 SMNVEV (reference sequence). The CDR3 contains 14 residues. V lost 3 bases and J 4 bases, leaving 13 bases between the germline ends.

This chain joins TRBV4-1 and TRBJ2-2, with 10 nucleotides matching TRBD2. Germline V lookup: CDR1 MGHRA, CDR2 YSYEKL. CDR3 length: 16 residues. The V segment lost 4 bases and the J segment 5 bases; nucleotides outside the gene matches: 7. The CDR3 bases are TGCGCCAGCAGCCCCCTAGCGGGAGACCGAACCGGGGAGCTGTTTTTT. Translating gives CASSPLAGDRTGELFF.

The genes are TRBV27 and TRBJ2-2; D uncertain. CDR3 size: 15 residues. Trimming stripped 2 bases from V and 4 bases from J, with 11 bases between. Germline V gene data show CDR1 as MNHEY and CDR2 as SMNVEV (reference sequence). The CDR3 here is CASSLMATFTGELFF. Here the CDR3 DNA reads TGTGCCAGCAGTTTAATGGCGACATTCACCGGGGAGCTGTTTTTT.

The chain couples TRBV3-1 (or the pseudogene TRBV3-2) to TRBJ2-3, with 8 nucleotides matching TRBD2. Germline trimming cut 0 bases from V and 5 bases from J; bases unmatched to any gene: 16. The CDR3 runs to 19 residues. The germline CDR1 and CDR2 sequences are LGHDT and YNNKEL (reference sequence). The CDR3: CASSQEWGEGLAVRDTQYF. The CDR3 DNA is TGTGCCAGCAGCCAAGAGTGGGGGGAAGGACTAGCAGTTCGAGATACGCAGTATTTT.

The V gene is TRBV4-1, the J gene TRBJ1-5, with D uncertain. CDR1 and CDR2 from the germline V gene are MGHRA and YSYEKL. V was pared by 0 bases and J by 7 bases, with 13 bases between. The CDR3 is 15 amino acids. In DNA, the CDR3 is TGCGCCAGCAGCCAAGAAACCGGGGAGGGCCAGCCCCAGCATTTT. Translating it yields CASSQETGEGQPQHF.

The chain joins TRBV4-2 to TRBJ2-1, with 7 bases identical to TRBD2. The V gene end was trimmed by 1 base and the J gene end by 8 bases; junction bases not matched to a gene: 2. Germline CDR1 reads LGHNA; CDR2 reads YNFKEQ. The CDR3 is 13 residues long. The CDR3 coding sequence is TGTGCCAGCAGCCAAGGACTAGCCTATGAGCAGTTCTTC. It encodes CASSQGLAYEQFF.

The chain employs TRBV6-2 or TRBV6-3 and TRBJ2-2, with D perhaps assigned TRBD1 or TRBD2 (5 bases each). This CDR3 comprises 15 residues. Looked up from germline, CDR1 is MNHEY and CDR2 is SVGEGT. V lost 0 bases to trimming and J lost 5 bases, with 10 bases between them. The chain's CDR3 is CASSYSEAGTGELFF. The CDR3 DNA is TGTGCCAGCAGTTACTCGGAGGCAGGGACCGGGGAGCTGTTTTTT.

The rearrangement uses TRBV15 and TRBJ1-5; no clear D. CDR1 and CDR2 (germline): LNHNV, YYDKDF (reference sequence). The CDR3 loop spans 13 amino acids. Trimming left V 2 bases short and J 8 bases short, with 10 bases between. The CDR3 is CATSRRTDEPQHF. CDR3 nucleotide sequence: TGTGCCACCAGCAGACGGACGGATGAGCCCCAGCATTTT.

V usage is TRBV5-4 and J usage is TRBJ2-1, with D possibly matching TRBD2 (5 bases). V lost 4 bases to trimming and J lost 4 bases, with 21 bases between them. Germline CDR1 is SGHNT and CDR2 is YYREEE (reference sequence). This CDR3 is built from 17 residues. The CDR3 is CASSPFGGRAQYNEQFF. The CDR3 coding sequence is TGTGCCAGCAGCCCATTTGGTGGGAGAGCACAATACAATGAGCAGTTCTTC. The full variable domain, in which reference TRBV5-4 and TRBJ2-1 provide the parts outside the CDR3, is ETGVTQSPTHLIKTRGQQVTLRCSSQSGHNTVSWYQQALGQGPQFIFQYYREEENGRGNFPPRFSGLQFPNYSSELNVNALELDDSALYLCASSPFGGRAQYNEQFFGPGTRLTVL.

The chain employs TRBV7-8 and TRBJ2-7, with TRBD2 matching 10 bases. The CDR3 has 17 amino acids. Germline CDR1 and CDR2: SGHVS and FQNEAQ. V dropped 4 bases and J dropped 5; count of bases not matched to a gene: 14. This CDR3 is CASSSTPASGSVHEQYF. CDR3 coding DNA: TGTGCCAGCAGCTCAACCCCGGCTAGCGGGAGTGTCCACGAGCAGTACTTC.